This T cell receptor beta chain was captured in a study of blood T cell repertoires in COVID-19. Original processing notes: Estimation of nucleated cell counts was performed using reference gene primer amplification. Generated by immunoSEQ multiplex PCR, the TCRdb table keeps only in-frame clones and is missing some. V and J calls and clone size follow that table, whereas D and trimming were derived from the DNA. The sample has 250,000 or so clones, around nine tenths seen once. Deletions cut 1 base from V and 5 bases from J, with 15 bases between. Germline V lookup: CDR1 MGHRA, CDR2 YSYEKL. The CDR3 totals 16 residues.

The chain is built from TRBV4-1 and TRBJ2-1; no clear D gene. Sequenced: peripheral blood. This TCR came from a man in his forties with active or convalescent COVID-19. The DNA for the CDR3 is TGCGCCAGCAGCCAAGTCGGCCGGGTTTCGGACAATGAGCAGTTCTTC. Its translation: CASSQVGRVSDNEQFF.